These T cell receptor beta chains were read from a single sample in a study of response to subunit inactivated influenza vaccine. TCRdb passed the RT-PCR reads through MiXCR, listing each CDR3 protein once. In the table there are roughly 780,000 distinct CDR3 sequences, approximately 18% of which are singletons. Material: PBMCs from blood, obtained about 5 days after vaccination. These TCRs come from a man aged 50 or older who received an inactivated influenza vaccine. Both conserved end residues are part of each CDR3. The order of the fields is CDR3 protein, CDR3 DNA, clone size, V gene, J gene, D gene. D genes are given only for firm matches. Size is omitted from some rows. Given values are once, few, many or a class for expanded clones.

cdr3_aa: CASSVESVKDTEAFF
cdr3_nt: TGTGCCAGCAGCGTAGAATCAGTAAAGGACACTGAAGCTTTCTTT
clone_size: -
v_call: TRBV9
j_call: TRBJ1-1
d_call: -

cdr3_aa: CASSFEEMNTEAFF
cdr3_nt: TGTGCCAGCAGTTTCGAGGAGATGAACACTGAAGCTTTCTTT
clone_size: -
v_call: TRBV12-3/TRBV12-4
j_call: TRBJ1-1
d_call: -

cdr3_aa: CASSLYGQGNTEAFF
cdr3_nt: TGCGCCAGCAGCTTATACGGACAGGGGAACACTGAAGCTTTCTTT
clone_size: once
v_call: TRBV5-1
j_call: TRBJ1-1
d_call: TRBD1

cdr3_aa: CASSLGGRANTEAFF
cdr3_nt: TGTGCCAGCAGCTTGGGGGGCAGAGCGAACACTGAAGCTTTCTTT
clone_size: few
v_call: TRBV5-5
j_call: TRBJ1-1
d_call: -

cdr3_aa: CASRRDSGDSPLHF
cdr3_nt: TGTGCCAGCAGGAGGGACAGCGGGGATTCACCCCTCCACTTT
clone_size: few
v_call: TRBV6-4
j_call: TRBJ1-6
d_call: TRBD1

cdr3_aa: CASSTPRQETQYF
cdr3_nt: TGCGCCAGCAGCACACCTCGACAAGAGACCCAGTACTTC
clone_size: few
v_call: TRBV5-1
j_call: TRBJ2-5
d_call: -

cdr3_aa: CAWKVGQGTGELFF
cdr3_nt: TGTGCCTGGAAGGTGGGGCAGGGCACCGGGGAGCTGTTTTTT
clone_size: -
v_call: TRBV30
j_call: TRBJ2-2
d_call: -

cdr3_aa: CASSVEARGGTQYF
cdr3_nt: TGTGCCAGCAGCGTGGAGGCTCGGGGAGGGACCCAGTACTTC
clone_size: few
v_call: TRBV11-2
j_call: TRBJ2-5
d_call: -

cdr3_aa: CDSSSGGGNQPQHF
cdr3_nt: TGTGACAGCAGCTCAGGGGGCGGCAATCAGCCCCAGCATTTT
clone_size: -
v_call: TRBV7-6
j_call: TRBJ1-5
d_call: TRBD1

cdr3_aa: CCAFWILAGVYDGTQYF
cdr3_nt: TGCTGCGCCTTCTGGATACTAGCGGGAGTTTATGACGGGACCCAGTACTTC
clone_size: few
v_call: TRBV20-1
j_call: TRBJ2-5
d_call: TRBD2

cdr3_aa: CASSSPPRGRGEQFF
cdr3_nt: TGTGCCAGCAGCTCCCCACCTCGGGGCAGGGGTGAGCAGTTCTTC
clone_size: few
v_call: TRBV7-2
j_call: TRBJ2-1
d_call: -

cdr3_aa: CSAPLGRGHTF
cdr3_nt: TGCAGTGCCCCGTTGGGTCGGGGTCACACCTTC
clone_size: many
v_call: TRBV20-1
j_call: TRBJ1-2
d_call: -

cdr3_aa: CSASLGSGKSGEQYF
cdr3_nt: TGCAGTGCTAGTTTGGGTAGCGGGAAATCGGGCGAGCAGTACTTC
clone_size: few
v_call: TRBV20-1
j_call: TRBJ2-7
d_call: TRBD2

cdr3_aa: CASTTGDRETQYF
cdr3_nt: TGTGCCAGCACGACGGGCGATCGGGAGACCCAGTACTTC
clone_size: few
v_call: TRBV12-3/TRBV12-4
j_call: TRBJ2-5
d_call: -

cdr3_aa: CASSSGQSYEQYF
cdr3_nt: TGTGCCAGCAGTTCGGGACAGTCCTACGAGCAGTACTTC
clone_size: many
v_call: TRBV5-1
j_call: TRBJ2-7
d_call: TRBD1

cdr3_aa: CSVTRPTSGLYNEQFF
cdr3_nt: TGCAGCGTTACCCGTCCGACTAGCGGCCTTTACAATGAGCAGTTCTTC
clone_size: few
v_call: TRBV29-1
j_call: TRBJ2-1
d_call: TRBD2

cdr3_aa: CASSVRSDSGANVLTF
cdr3_nt: TGTGCCAGCAGTGTGCGGTCAGACTCTGGGGCCAACGTCCTGACTTTC
clone_size: -
v_call: TRBV6-1
j_call: TRBJ2-6
d_call: -